A single sample gave rise to the 22 T cell receptor beta chains below, sequenced in a study of blood T cell repertoires in COVID-19. Repertoires were generated with immunoSEQ multiplex PCR, while TCRdb's copy carries only in-frame clones and drops some. This table has over 120,000 clones, about 89% appearing once. Source material: peripheral blood. The receptors here all came from a man aged 45 to 65 who had recovered from COVID-19.

The genes are TRBV6-5 and TRBJ2-1, with a possible D match to TRBD1 (6 bases). Germline CDR1 and CDR2: MNHEY and SVGAGI. CDR3 length: 15 residues. V lost 4 bases and J lost 3, with 13 bases in between. This chain's CDR3 is CASSSDDRLYNEQFF. As DNA, the CDR3 is TGTGCCAGCAGTTCCGACGACAGGCTCTACAATGAGCAGTTCTTC.

V and J are TRBV12-5 and TRBJ2-2, with a weak D call TRBD1 (5 bases). CDR3 length: 15 residues. Trimming shortened V by 5 bases and J by 0 bases, and 10 bases separated the two germline ends. Germline V gene sequence: CDR1 LGHNT, CDR2 FRNRAP. CDR3 residues: CASGRQLSNTGELFF. In DNA form, the CDR3 reads TGTGCTAGTGGTCGACAGCTATCGAACACCGGGGAGCTGTTTTTT.

The rearrangement uses TRBV21-1 and TRBJ1-5; the tabulated D call, TRBD1, remains unverified against the DNA. TRBV21-1 constitutes a pseudogene. CDR3 size: 18 residues. The CDR3 protein is CASSKMVTEARCNQPQHF. The CDR3 DNA reads as TGTGCCAGCAGCAAAATGGTGACAGAGGCTAGGTGCAATCAGCCCCAGCATTTT.

This clone was observed a handful of times. This chain joins TRBV5-6 and TRBJ1-2, with 8 bases lining up with TRBD1. Germline-derived CDR1 and CDR2 are SGHDT and YYEEEE. CDR3 length: 17 residues. V lost 2 bases and J lost 3; bases outside the gene matches: 12. The CDR3 coding sequence is TGTGCCAGCAGCTTATGGGGTAACAGGGGGGAATACTATGGCTACACCTTC. Residues: CASSLWGNRGEYYGYTF.

The chain employs TRBV27 and TRBJ2-5; D is ambiguous. The V end was cut by 6 bases, the J end by 4 bases, with 15 bases between. Germline assignment: CDR1 MNHEY and CDR2 SMNVEV (reference sequence). The CDR3 is made up of 14 amino acids. The CDR3 reads CASRQSAGAETQYF. The DNA of the CDR3 is TGTGCCAGCAGACAAAGCGCCGGAGCAGAGACCCAGTACTTC.

V is TRBV12-5 and J is TRBJ2-7, with unresolved D. Germline V gene sequence: CDR1 LGHNT, CDR2 FRNRAP. Trimming removed 2 bases at V and 4 bases at J, with 9 bases between. This CDR3 region has 13 residues. The CDR3 protein is CASGLSLLYEQYF. The CDR3 nucleotides are TGTGCTAGTGGTTTGTCTCTATTATACGAGCAGTACTTC.

The J gene is TRBJ1-5, the V gene TRBV28; 9 bases fit TRBD1. This CDR3 comprises 15 residues. The germline V gene encodes CDR1 MDHEN and CDR2 SYDVKM. The V gene end was trimmed by 2 bases and the J gene end by 1 base; junction bases not matched to a gene: 0. The DNA of the CDR3 is TGTGCCAGCAGTTTAGGGACAGGGAGCAATCAGCCCCAGCATTTT. It codes for CASSLGTGSNQPQHF.

This clone was picked up one time. The V gene is TRBV4-3, the J gene TRBJ1-3; the D gene is possibly TRBD1 (6 bases). This CDR3 contains 17 residues. Germline V gene lookup returns CDR1 LGHNA and CDR2 YSLEER. V gave up 4 bases and J gave up 1 base, with 17 bases separating them. The CDR3 region has the DNA TGCGCCAGCAGCCCAGGCGTACAGGGTACTTCTGGAAACACCATATATTTT. This gives the protein CASSPGVQGTSGNTIYF.

This clone was picked up a small number of times. The chain is built from TRBV18 and TRBJ2-7, with 7 nucleotides matching TRBD1. Trimming removed 3 bases from V and 5 bases from J; junction bases left unmatched: 7. The length of the CDR3 is 14 residues. Germline V lookup: CDR1 KGHSH, CDR2 LQKENI. CDR3 loop: CASSPGTELHEQYF. The CDR3 bases are TGTGCCAGCTCACCGGGGACAGAGCTTCACGAGCAGTACTTC.

The CDR3 nucleotides are TGTGCCAGCATGACGGGGTGGCAGTCCTACGAGCAGTACTTC. It yields the protein CASMTGWQSYEQYF. The chain has TRBV5-8 and TRBJ2-7; possibly TRBD2 for D (5 bases). V was cut by 6 bases and J by 1 base, with 14 bases left in between. From germline, CDR1 is SGHTS and CDR2 YDEGEE. The CDR3 loop spans 14 amino acids.

V usage is TRBV4-3 and J usage is TRBJ2-3; 9 nucleotides agree with TRBD2. With 4 bases clipped from V and 3 bases from J, the junction kept 2 bases outside the gene matches. Germline V gives CDR1 LGHNA, CDR2 YSLEER. The CDR3 is made up of 14 amino acids. CDR3 DNA: TGCGCCAGCAGCCCGGGACTAGCTACAGATACGCAGTATTTT. Translation: CASSPGLATDTQYF.

This clone came up once. J is TRBJ1-2 and V is TRBV4-1; D is undetermined. This CDR3 spans 15 amino acids. Trimming took 3 bases from V and 4 from J, leaving 15 bases between them. From germline, CDR1 is MGHRA and CDR2 YSYEKL. The CDR3 nucleotides read TGCGCCAGCAGCCAGGCGGGAGTACGAACCTATGGCTACACCTTC. Translated: CASSQAGVRTYGYTF.

The chain links TRBV10-3 to TRBJ2-7; 9 bases align to TRBD1. This CDR3 spans 16 amino acids. Losses at the gene ends were 4 bases for V and 1 base for J; bases not matched to a gene: 8. Looked up from germline, CDR1 is ENHRY and CDR2 is SYGVKD. CDR3 region: CAISAPTGGWSYEQYF. The DNA of the CDR3 is TGTGCCATCAGTGCGCCAACAGGGGGCTGGTCCTACGAGCAGTACTTC.

J is TRBJ1-3 and V is TRBV6-5; tentatively, D is TRBD1 (5 bases). Germline CDR1 and CDR2: MNHEY and SVGAGI. The V end was cut by 5 bases, the J end by 3 bases, with 11 bases between. The CDR3 contains 14 residues. The CDR3 sequence: CASSTGGGGNTIYF. In nucleotides, the CDR3 is TGTGCCAGCAGTACGGGGGGAGGTGGAAACACCATATATTTT.

The chain has TRBV19 and TRBJ1-5; D gene ambiguous. V lost 4 bases to trimming and J lost 1 base, with 11 bases between them. This CDR3 has 15 residues. From germline, CDR1 is LNHDA and CDR2 SQIVND (reference sequence). In DNA, the CDR3 is TGTGCCAGTAGTAGATCGCGGCAAAGCAATCAGCCCCAGCATTTT. Translation gives CASSRSRQSNQPQHF.

The gene calls are TRBV9 and TRBJ2-1; the D is unclear. The ends were cut back, 0 bases at V and 9 bases at J, with 19 bases in the middle. In germline, CDR1 is SGDLS, CDR2 YYNGEE. The CDR3 is 16 residues long. In DNA form, the CDR3 reads TGTGCCAGCAGCGTAGATATCGGTCTAGATCCTTCTGAGCAGTTCTTC. Its translation is CASSVDIGLDPSEQFF. Complete variable domain (other parts from reference TRBV9 and TRBJ2-1): DSGVTQTPKHLITATGQRVTLRCSPRSGDLSVYWYQQSLDQGLQFLIQYYNGEERAKGNILERFSAQQFPDLHSELNLSSLELGDSALYFCASSVDIGLDPSEQFFGPGTRLTVL.

This clone showed up just a few times. This chain links TRBV9 with TRBJ2-2; no reliable D call. V gave up 0 bases and J gave up 0 bases, with 15 bases separating them. The germline V gene encodes CDR1 SGDLS and CDR2 YYNGEE. The CDR3 extends over 18 amino acids. The CDR3 DNA follows: TGTGCCAGCAGCGTAGCGAGGTTGGATCGACCGAACACCGGGGAGCTGTTTTTT. Amino acids: CASSVARLDRPNTGELFF.

The gene calls are TRBV10-1 and TRBJ2-7, with 7 positions matching TRBD1. V dropped 0 bases and J dropped 3; count of bases not matched to a gene: 8. The germline V gene encodes CDR1 WNHNN and CDR2 SYGVQD (reference sequence). CDR3 size: 16 residues. The CDR3 nucleotides are TGCGCCAGCAGTGAGTCGGGCGGTACAGGGGTCTACGAGCAGTACTTC. Amino acid sequence: CASSESGGTGVYEQYF.

The chain joins TRBV4-1 to TRBJ2-7; TRBD1 might be the D (5 bases). The germline V gene encodes CDR1 MGHRA and CDR2 YSYEKL. V dropped 5 bases and J dropped 3 bases, with 11 bases sitting between them. The CDR3 loop spans 13 amino acids. CDR3 amino acids: CASSVGHHYEQYF. In nucleotides, the CDR3 is TGCGCCAGCAGCGTCGGACACCACTACGAGCAGTACTTC.

This rearrangement joins TRBV28 to TRBJ1-5; 11 bases are shared with TRBD1. With 6 bases clipped from V and 7 bases from J, the junction kept 14 bases outside the gene matches. The CDR3 runs to 17 residues. Looked up from germline, CDR1 is MDHEN and CDR2 is SYDVKM. The CDR3 nucleotides are TGTGCCAGCAGACCCGGACAGGGGGCCTCCGATCACCAGCCCCAGCATTTT. It is translated as CASRPGQGASDHQPQHF. Full variable domain (outside the CDR3, taken from reference TRBV28 and TRBJ1-5): DVKVTQSSRYLVKRTGEKVFLECVQDMDHENMFWYRQDPGLGLRLIYFSYDVKMKEKGDIPEGYSVSREKKERFSLILESASTNQTSMYLCASRPGQGASDHQPQHFGDGTRLSIL.

The V and J genes are TRBV19 and TRBJ1-2; D might be TRBD1 (6 bases). This CDR3 has 16 amino acids. V was cut by 1 base and J by 4 bases, with 16 bases left in between. The germline V gene encodes CDR1 LNHDA and CDR2 SQIVND (reference sequence). The CDR3 protein is CASSIGQGRSSYGYTF. CDR3 nucleotide sequence: TGTGCCAGTAGTATAGGGCAGGGGCGGTCGAGCTATGGCTACACCTTC.

The chain has TRBV12-3 or TRBV12-4 and TRBJ2-1; D possibly corresponds to TRBD1 (6 bases). The CDR3 is made up of 13 amino acids. Trimming stripped 6 bases from V and 7 bases from J, with 13 bases between. The CDR3 sequence: CASRVTGQNEQFF. CDR3 DNA sequence: TGTGCCAGCAGAGTGACAGGACAAAATGAGCAGTTCTTC.